A single sample is the source of the 2 T cell receptor beta chains below, sequenced in a study of memory CD4+ T cells and cytomegalovirus serostatus. Generated by immunoSEQ multiplex PCR, the TCRdb table keeps only in-frame clones and is missing some. In the table there are some 73,000 clones, around 82% of which are singletons. The sort gate was single viable CD3+CD4+CD8-CD45RO+ cells for memory CD4+ T cells. Sequencing input: memory CD4+ T cells from blood. The origin of the receptors is an adult in good health and CMV-seropositive.

The CDR3 sequence is CASSEGSKQPQHF. CDR3 nucleotides: TGCGCCAGCAGTGAAGGCAGTAAACAGCCCCAGCATTTT. The chain couples TRBV10-2 to TRBJ1-5; D unclear. CDR3 length equals 13 residues. Deletions cut 3 bases from V and 7 bases from J, with 10 bases between. Germline V gene sequence: CDR1 WSHSY, CDR2 SAAADI.

In its sample, this clone was seen a few times. This chain joins TRBV6-5 and TRBJ1-3, with D possibly TRBD1 on 5 matching bases. Germline V gives CDR1 MNHEY, CDR2 SVGAGI. The V and J ends lost 4 bases and 0 bases respectively, with 13 bases between them. The CDR3 spans 16 residues. The CDR3 protein is CASSSTTASSGNTIYF. CDR3 nucleotide sequence: TGTGCCAGCAGTTCAACGACAGCTAGCTCTGGAAACACCATATATTTT.